Listed here are 31 T cell receptor beta chains from one sample, sequenced in a study of control samples from healthy donors and cancer patients. The assay was immunoSEQ multiplex PCR, and TCRdb's table has in-frame clones only and misses some. Of approximately 30,000 clones in the sample, less than 95% are singletons; the top ten hold roughly 6.7%. The sequenced material came from blood. These receptors originate from a man aged 60-69 years in good health.

The CDR3 DNA reads TGTGCCAGCAGCGGACACAACACCGGGGAGCTGTTTTTT. It is translated as CASSGHNTGELFF. This sequence joins TRBV7-2 and TRBJ2-2, with D maybe TRBD1 (5 bases). Germline loops: CDR1 SGHTA, CDR2 FQGNSA. Trimming took off 5 bases at V and 2 bases at J, with 6 bases between the two ends. This CDR3 spans 13 amino acids.

This clone appeared a single time. This chain connects TRBV28 to TRBJ1-6; no reliable D call. Trimming took 7 bases from V and 1 from J, leaving 5 bases between them. Germline V gene sequence: CDR1 MDHEN, CDR2 SYDVKM. This CDR3 spans 13 amino acids. In DNA, the CDR3 is TGTGCCAGCACGGGTTCCTATAATTCACCCCTCCACTTT. As protein: CASTGSYNSPLHF.

The gene calls are TRBV5-6 and TRBJ1-3; tentatively, D is TRBD1 (5 bases). The CDR3 extends over 16 amino acids. Germline CDR1 SGHDT, CDR2 YYEEEE. Trimming shortened V by 2 bases and J by 2 bases, and 14 bases separated the two germline ends. CDR3 sequence: CASSFRAASAGNTIYF. In DNA form, the CDR3 reads TGTGCCAGCAGCTTCAGGGCAGCCTCAGCTGGAAACACCATATATTTT. The entire variable domain, with the rest obtained from reference TRBV5-6 and TRBJ1-3, is as follows: DAGVTQSPTHLIKTRGQQVTLRCSPKSGHDTVSWYQQALGQGPQFIFQYYEEEERQRGNFPDRFSGHQFPNYSSELNVNALLLGDSALYLCASSFRAASAGNTIYFGEGSWLTVV.

In its sample, this clone was seen once. V is TRBV5-1 and J is TRBJ2-3; D gene unclear. The V and J ends lost 3 bases and 0 bases respectively, with 11 bases between them. CDR3 length equals 15 residues. Germline CDR1 is SGHRS and CDR2 is YFSETQ. For the CDR3, the DNA is TGCGCCAGCAGCTCCGGACGGCCAAGCACAGATACGCAGTATTTT. This sequence encodes CASSSGRPSTDTQYF.

This chain links TRBV27 with TRBJ2-1; 7 nucleotides line up with TRBD2. The CDR3 totals 14 residues. Trimming removed 2 bases from V and 3 bases from J; junction bases left unmatched: 1. The germline CDR1 and CDR2 sequences are MNHEY and SMNVEV (reference sequence). The CDR3 loop is CASSLGGGYNEQFF. CDR3 DNA sequence: TGTGCCAGCAGTTTAGGGGGGGGCTACAATGAGCAGTTCTTC.

The chain employs TRBV7-6 and TRBJ1-5, with D tentatively TRBD1 (5 bases). The CDR3 extends over 14 amino acids. CDR1 and CDR2 from the germline V gene are SGHVS and FNYEAQ. The V end was cut by 1 base, the J end by 5 bases, with 9 bases between. CDR3 protein: CASSLGRGDQPQHF. CDR3 coding DNA: TGTGCCAGCAGCTTAGGTAGGGGCGATCAGCCCCAGCATTTT.

The rearrangement uses TRBV19 and TRBJ1-1; 8 bases map to TRBD1. The CDR3 is 15 amino acids. The germline V gene encodes CDR1 LNHDA and CDR2 SQIVND (reference sequence). Trimming at V came to 7 bases and at J to 1 base, leaving 8 bases not matched to a gene. CDR3 DNA: TGTGCCAGTACCACGACAGGGGCGGCGAACACTGAAGCTTTCTTT. This encodes CASTTTGAANTEAFF.

The genes are TRBV29-1 and TRBJ2-5; D gene unclear. The CDR3 spans 12 residues. V was shortened by 2 bases and J by 5 bases, with 9 bases between the two germline ends. Germline V lookup: CDR1 SQVTM, CDR2 ANQGSEA. CDR3: CSVEKVPETQYF. CDR3 nucleotide sequence: TGCAGCGTTGAAAAGGTGCCGGAGACCCAGTACTTC.

This chain joins TRBV4-3 and TRBJ2-3, with 16 bases matching TRBD2. The CDR3 is 19 amino acids. The junction had 17 bases not matched to a gene; V was cut back by 11 bases and J by 3 bases. CDR1 is LGHNA and CDR2 is YSLEER in the germline V gene. The CDR3 region is CAPPRLGLAGGPGTDTQYF. The CDR3 bases are TGCGCCCCCCCCCGACTGGGACTAGCGGGGGGGCCCGGAACAGATACGCAGTATTTT.

V and J are TRBV6-5 and TRBJ1-3, with a weak D call TRBD1 (6 bases). Deletions cut 6 bases from V and 2 bases from J, with 8 bases between. Germline CDR1 and CDR2: MNHEY and SVGAGI. This CDR3 spans 13 amino acids. This CDR3 reads CASRSGAGNTIYF. Here the CDR3 DNA reads TGTGCCAGCAGATCAGGGGCTGGAAACACCATATATTTT.

V is TRBV2 and J is TRBJ1-2; D is unclear. V was clipped by 2 bases and J by 2 bases, with 9 bases between them. CDR1 is SNHLY and CDR2 is FYNNEI in the germline V gene. The CDR3 contains 14 residues. The CDR3 region is CASSESRENYGYTF. CDR3 bases: TGTGCCAGCAGTGAATCGCGGGAGAACTATGGCTACACCTTC.

The chain uses TRBV4-2 and TRBJ1-2; no reliable D call. With 1 base removed from V and 5 bases from J, the gap between germline ends came to 5 bases. The CDR3 spans 12 residues. Germline V lookup: CDR1 LGHNA, CDR2 YNFKEQ. As DNA, the CDR3 is TGTGCCAGCAGCCAAGGCTTGTATGGCTACACCTTC. Translated: CASSQGLYGYTF.

The chain carries TRBV11-2 and TRBJ1-2; D gene uncertain. CDR1 and CDR2 from the germline V gene are SGHAT and FQNNGV. The CDR3 loop spans 13 amino acids. Trimming left V 5 bases short and J 2 bases short, with 9 bases between. In nucleotides, the CDR3 is TGTGCCAGCAGCCAGTCGGTGAACTATGGCTACACCTTC. This translates into CASSQSVNYGYTF.

The V gene is TRBV13, the J gene TRBJ2-7; D not certain. Germline V gene data show CDR1 as PRHDT and CDR2 as FYEKMQ (reference sequence). CDR3 size: 15 residues. Trimming removed 1 base from V and 4 bases from J, with 14 bases in between. The CDR3 here is CASSLVGSGSYEQYF. As DNA, the CDR3 is TGTGCCAGCAGCTTAGTAGGGTCCGGGTCTTACGAGCAGTACTTC.

V is TRBV18 and J is TRBJ1-4, with D maybe TRBD1 (6 bases). The CDR3 consists of 13 residues. CDR1 is KGHSH, CDR2 LQKENI, per germline. Trimming pared 5 bases from V and 5 bases from J, leaving 9 bases between. The CDR3 nucleotides read TGTGCCAGCTCAGGACAGAGAAATGAAAAACTGTTTTTT. This translates into CASSGQRNEKLFF.

This chain links TRBV5-5 with TRBJ2-5, with D hard to call. V was cut by 4 bases and J by 2 bases, with 12 bases left in between. Germline loops: CDR1 SGHKS, CDR2 YYEKEE (reference sequence). The CDR3 has 14 residues. DNA of the CDR3: TGTGCCAGCAGCCGTACGGCAAAACAAGAGACCCAGTACTTC. This codes for CASSRTAKQETQYF.

This chain links TRBV11-2 with TRBJ2-2; D gene uncertain. The CDR3 contains 16 residues. V was shortened by 6 bases and J by 0 bases, with 14 bases between the two germline ends. Looked up from germline, CDR1 is SGHAT and CDR2 is FQNNGV. For the CDR3, the DNA is TGTGCCAGCAGTTTTAGACGGAATACGAACACCGGGGAGCTGTTTTTT. This encodes CASSFRRNTNTGELFF.

The gene calls are TRBV2 and TRBJ1-2; 7 bases line up with TRBD1. CDR1 is SNHLY and CDR2 is FYNNEI in the germline V gene. With V trimmed by 5 bases and J by 4 bases, 4 bases remained unmatched. This CDR3 spans 13 amino acids. The CDR3 DNA sequence: TGTGCCAGCAGTTCGCAGGGGGTCTATGGCTACACCTTC. It codes for CASSSQGVYGYTF. The full variable domain, rest sourced from reference TRBV2 and TRBJ1-2, is EPEVTQTPSHQVTQMGQEVILRCVPISNHLYFYWYRQILGQKVEFLVSFYNNEISEKSEIFDDQFSVERPDGSNFTLKIRSTKLEDSAMYFCASSSQGVYGYTFGSGTRLTVV.

The chain has TRBV5-8 and TRBJ2-3; 7 nucleotides line up with TRBD2. CDR3 size: 15 residues. With 2 bases clipped from V and 3 bases from J, the junction kept 6 bases outside the gene matches. The germline CDR1 and CDR2 sequences are SGHTS and YDEGEE. The CDR3 here is CASSFDAGETDTQYF. CDR3 nucleotide sequence: TGTGCCAGCAGCTTTGATGCGGGAGAAACAGATACGCAGTATTTT. The full variable domain, completed using reference TRBV5-8 and TRBJ2-3, is EAGVTQSPTHLIKTRGQQATLRCSPISGHTSVYWYQQALGLGLQFLLWYDEGEERNRGNFPPRFSGRQFPNYSSELNVNALELEDSALYLCASSFDAGETDTQYFGPGTRLTVL.

The chain employs TRBV19 and TRBJ1-1; the D is unclear. V was clipped by 3 bases and J by 0 bases, with 11 bases between them. This CDR3 is built from 15 residues. In germline, CDR1 is LNHDA, CDR2 SQIVND (reference sequence). The CDR3 DNA follows: TGTGCCAGTAGTATGGTCAGCCCCATGAACACTGAAGCTTTCTTT. Translated, it gives CASSMVSPMNTEAFF.

This clone was found once. J is TRBJ1-1 and V is TRBV15; 9 nucleotides match TRBD1. The V gene's germline CDR1 is LNHNV and CDR2 YYDKDF (reference sequence). Trimming removed 3 bases from V and 8 bases from J; junction bases left unmatched: 10. This CDR3 comprises 15 residues. The CDR3 sequence: CATSRDLGQGREAFF. The CDR3 DNA sequence: TGTGCCACCAGCAGGGATCTTGGACAGGGGCGGGAAGCTTTCTTT.

The rearrangement joins TRBV4-3 to TRBJ2-7; 11 bases map to TRBD1. Per germline, CDR1 LGHNA and CDR2 YSLEER. Trimming took 0 bases from V and 7 from J; bases not matched to a gene: 5. The CDR3 totals 15 residues. In DNA form, the CDR3 reads TGCGCCAGCAGCCAAGATGGACAGGGGGCCGGGGAGCAGTACTTC. It encodes CASSQDGQGAGEQYF.

CDR3: CASSESGQGGPIPQYF. DNA of the CDR3: TGTGCCAGCAGTGAATCGGGACAGGGGGGTCCCATTCCCCAGTACTTC. The chain links TRBV2 to TRBJ2-5; TRBD1 aligns across 11 bases. This CDR3 contains 16 residues. Germline V lookup: CDR1 SNHLY, CDR2 FYNNEI. V gave up 2 bases and J gave up 9 bases; unmatched junction bases: 11.

The V and J genes are TRBV14 and TRBJ1-1; 9 bases map to TRBD1. Germline values: CDR1 SGHDN, CDR2 FVKESK. V was clipped by 3 bases and J by 5 bases; unmatched bases: 4. This CDR3 has 14 residues. The CDR3 sequence is CASSQTGGWTEAFF. The CDR3, as DNA: TGTGCCAGCAGCCAGACAGGGGGTTGGACTGAAGCTTTCTTT.

This chain uses TRBV20-1 with TRBJ2-7; D ambiguous. The CDR3 extends over 11 amino acids. The V gene's germline CDR1 is DFQATT and CDR2 SNEGSKA (reference sequence). The germline V and J ends were trimmed by 2 bases and 3 bases, with 5 bases remaining between them. The CDR3 DNA reads as TGCAGTGCTAGACGCTACTACGAGCAGTACTTC. Encoded protein: CSARRYYEQYF.

The rearrangement joins TRBV13 to TRBJ2-1, with 11 bases that match TRBD1. There are 14 residues in the CDR3. V shed 5 bases and J 6 bases; nucleotides not matched to a gene: 3. CDR1 is PRHDT, CDR2 FYEKMQ, per germline (reference sequence). CDR3 loop: CASSPGQGANEQFF. The CDR3 nucleotides are TGTGCCAGCAGCCCCGGACAGGGGGCCAATGAGCAGTTCTTC.

V usage is TRBV2 and J usage is TRBJ1-5; D is undetermined. From germline, CDR1 is SNHLY and CDR2 FYNNEI. Trimming cost V 4 bases and J 1 base, with 8 bases left between them. This CDR3 is 14 amino acids long. As DNA, the CDR3 is TGTGCCAGCAGTGGAACAATGAGCAATCAGCCCCAGCATTTT. Amino acids: CASSGTMSNQPQHF.

This chain uses TRBV6-5 with TRBJ2-7; TRBD1 matches 8 bases. This CDR3 region has 15 residues. Unmatched junction bases numbered 5, after V lost 1 base and J lost 3 bases. The germline V gene encodes CDR1 MNHEY and CDR2 SVGAGI. The CDR3 DNA reads as TGTGCCAGCAGTTACTGGACAGGGAACGGCTACGAGCAGTACTTC. This sequence encodes CASSYWTGNGYEQYF.

The CDR3 DNA reads TGTGCCAGCAGTCACAGGGGGTACGAGCAGTACTTC. Its translation is CASSHRGYEQYF. This chain joins TRBV27 and TRBJ2-7, with TRBD1 matching over 8 bases. CDR3 length equals 12 residues. J was trimmed by 4 bases and V by 5 bases; bases with no gene match: 1. The V gene's germline CDR1 is MNHEY and CDR2 SMNVEV (reference sequence).

The chain employs TRBV3-1 (or the pseudogene TRBV3-2) and TRBJ1-2, with unresolved D. Looked up from germline, CDR1 is LGHDT and CDR2 is YNNKEL (reference sequence). There are 11 residues in the CDR3. Trimming shortened V by 3 bases and J by 4 bases, and 3 bases separated the two germline ends. The CDR3 DNA is TGTGCCAGCAGCCAGGGCTATGGCTACACCTTC. Its translation: CASSQGYGYTF.

The chain couples TRBV3-1 (or the pseudogene TRBV3-2) to TRBJ1-2; no definite D call. Per the germline V gene, CDR1 is LGHDT and CDR2 is YNNKEL (reference sequence). The CDR3 sequence is 21 residues long. Trimming removed 0 bases at V and 5 bases at J, with 31 bases between. The CDR3 protein is CASSQDPVGVGVPGMLYGYTF. The CDR3 nucleotides are TGTGCCAGCAGCCAAGATCCTGTCGGTGTTGGAGTTCCGGGCATGCTATATGGCTACACCTTC.